Below are 19 T cell receptor beta chains sequenced from a single sample in a study of human T cells and chemical hapten exposure. Time point described: healthy volunteer bleed at 2 weeks. The template was total RNA from unfractionated whole blood. TCRdb re-called the RACE reads with MiXCR, one entry per CDR3 protein. The data hold 130,000 or so distinct CDR3 sequences, with 8.5% to 9.5% observed a single time. Sequencing was performed on whole blood. The origin of the receptors is a male donor in good health. Some clones in this sample may be carry-over from other donors' samples.

This clonotype was counted only a few times. The genes are TRBV27 and TRBJ2-7; perhaps TRBD1 as D (7 bases). Per germline, CDR1 MNHEY and CDR2 SMNVEV (reference sequence). The CDR3 consists of 13 residues. Trimming removed 5 bases from V and 3 bases from J, with 11 bases in between. Written as DNA, the CDR3 is TGTGCCAGCAGTGCGGGACAGCACTACGAGCAGTACTTC. Amino acids: CASSAGQHYEQYF.

This clonotype occurred many times. The chain carries TRBV7-9 and TRBJ2-7; the match to TRBD2 covers 7 bases. The V gene's germline CDR1 is SEHNR and CDR2 FQNEAQ (reference sequence). The CDR3 totals 19 residues. The J segment lost 5 bases and the V segment lost 0 bases, leaving 19 bases of the junction unmatched. This CDR3 is CASSLAIIVLREHFHEQYF. As DNA, the CDR3 is TGTGCCAGCAGCTTAGCCATTATTGTTTTGCGGGAGCACTTCCACGAGCAGTACTTC.

The rearrangement links TRBV20-1 to TRBJ1-5; no firm D call. V gave up 5 bases and J gave up 2 bases, with 10 bases separating them. Looked up from germline, CDR1 is DFQATT and CDR2 is SNEGSKA (reference sequence). CDR3 length: 13 residues. CDR3 sequence: CSAAGPGNQPQHF. The CDR3 bases are TGCAGTGCTGCCGGGCCAGGCAATCAGCCCCAGCATTTT.

Concerning this clonotype: A clone one base away is much larger, so this may be a read error. This sequence joins TRBV12-3 or TRBV12-4 and TRBJ2-7; D unresolved. The ends were cut back, 6 bases at V and 7 bases at J, with 22 bases in the middle. This CDR3 spans 15 amino acids. The CDR3 protein is CASSTTGSRLWEQYF. CDR3 DNA: TGTGCCAGCAGCACGACCGGCAGCCGTTTGTGGGAGCAGTACTTC.

The CDR3 protein is CASSEGRAAPSYEQYF. CDR3 in DNA: TGTGCCAGCAGTGAAGGACGGGCAGCTCCCTCCTACGAGCAGTACTTC. V gene TRBV2 combines with J gene TRBJ2-7; D gene uncertain. In germline, CDR1 is SNHLY, CDR2 FYNNEI. The CDR3 is made up of 16 amino acids. The V gene lost 1 base and the J gene lost 0 bases, with 13 bases spanning the gap.

This clonotype has just a few counts. The V call is TRBV6-1, the J call TRBJ1-5; D unresolved. The ends were cut back, 6 bases at V and 2 bases at J, with 11 bases in the middle. The CDR3 sequence is 14 residues long. Germline CDR1 is MNHNS and CDR2 is SASEGT. CDR3 nucleotides: TGTGCCAGCAGGACTTATGGAGGCAATCAGCCCCAGCATTTT. Its translation is CASRTYGGNQPQHF.

This clonotype has a count of ten or more. The chain joins TRBV19 to TRBJ2-2; D is ambiguous. Trimming pared 5 bases from V and 1 base from J, leaving 14 bases between. CDR3 length: 16 amino acids. Germline-derived CDR1 and CDR2 are LNHDA and SQIVND (reference sequence). The CDR3 region has the DNA TGTGCCAGTAGTTCTCGGACGGATGAGAACACCGGGGAGCTGTTTTTT. Translated, it gives CASSSRTDENTGELFF.

This clonotype was observed a few times. This chain uses TRBV5-1 with TRBJ2-3, with TRBD2 matching 7 bases. J was trimmed by 6 bases and V by 2 bases; bases with no gene match: 12. Per the germline V gene, CDR1 is SGHRS and CDR2 is YFSETQ. CDR3 length equals 16 residues. As DNA, the CDR3 is TGCGCCAGCAGCTTACCCTTGGAGGGAGGGCCGGATACGCAGTATTTT. As protein: CASSLPLEGGPDTQYF.

V usage is TRBV7-2 and J usage is TRBJ2-1; either TRBD1 or TRBD2 may fit D (5 bases each). Germline-derived CDR1 and CDR2 are SGHTA and FQGNSA. The CDR3 is 16 residues long. Between the trimmed V and J ends, which lost 5 bases and 0 bases, there was a span of 14 bases. For the CDR3, the DNA is TGTGCCAGCAGCCCGTTGGGGGATCGCTCCTACAATGAGCAGTTCTTC. Translated: CASSPLGDRSYNEQFF.

This clonotype showed up just a few times. The CDR3 bases are TGCGCCAGCAGCTTACGTGCACCACTAGCGGGAGTCAATGAGCAGTTCTTC. Its protein product is CASSLRAPLAGVNEQFF. The chain uses TRBV5-1 and TRBJ2-1, with 11 bases identical to TRBD2. V shed 2 bases, J shed 6 bases, and the junction held 10 bases outside the gene matches. Germline CDR1 reads SGHRS; CDR2 reads YFSETQ. The CDR3 is 17 amino acids. Supplemented by reference TRBV5-1 and TRBJ2-1, the full variable domain reads KAGVTQTPRYLIKTRGQQVTLSCSPISGHRSVSWYQQTPGQGLQFLFEYFSETQRNKGNFPGRFSGRQFSNSRSEMNVSTLELGDSALYLCASSLRAPLAGVNEQFFGPGTRLTVL.

This clonotype was recorded a few times. This chain joins TRBV27 and TRBJ2-1, with D uncertain. The CDR3 runs 15 residues. Trimming took off 0 bases at V and 9 bases at J, with 15 bases between the two ends. CDR1 is MNHEY, CDR2 SMNVEV, per germline (reference sequence). CDR3 region: CASSLSVNRVGEQFF. The CDR3 DNA sequence: TGTGCCAGCAGTTTATCAGTGAATCGGGTGGGTGAGCAGTTCTTC.

This clonotype showed up many times. The chain couples TRBV7-2 to TRBJ1-6; 8 bases align to TRBD1. V lost 5 bases, J lost 9 bases, and 9 bases stayed unmatched. The CDR3 totals 15 residues. Germline CDR1 is SGHTA and CDR2 is FQGNSA. As DNA, the CDR3 is TGTGCCAGCAGCCCACAGGGGGTTGGAGCTTCACCCCTCCACTTT. Its protein product is CASSPQGVGASPLHF.

The chain uses TRBV24-1 and TRBJ2-1; 12 nucleotides match TRBD1. The CDR3 is 13 residues long. J gave up 10 bases and V 5 bases, and 2 bases lay outside the gene matches. Germline loops: CDR1 KGHDR, CDR2 SFDVKD. CDR3 DNA: TGTGCCACCAGTGTTGGGACAGGGGGCGAGCAGTTCTTC. Its translation is CATSVGTGGEQFF.

This chain joins TRBV27 and TRBJ2-7; TRBD2 matches at 9 bases. Per the germline V gene, CDR1 is MNHEY and CDR2 is SMNVEV (reference sequence). The V and J ends lost 9 bases and 1 base, in that order; junction bases with no gene match: 4. CDR3 length: 13 residues. In DNA form, the CDR3 reads TGTGCCAGTGCGGGGGGGGGGTCCTACGAGCAGTACTTC. Residues: CASAGGGSYEQYF.

This clonotype was recorded many times. The V and J genes are TRBV20-1 and TRBJ2-7; D tentatively fits TRBD1 or TRBD2 (6 bases each). The CDR3 runs to 14 residues. V lost 0 bases and J lost 3, with 12 bases in between. In germline, CDR1 is DFQATT, CDR2 SNEGSKA (reference sequence). CDR3 DNA: TGCAGTGCTAGAGACGAAAGGGGGGACTACGAGCAGTACTTC. It encodes CSARDERGDYEQYF.

The chain carries TRBV7-9 and TRBJ1-1, with 7 bases fitting TRBD1. The CDR3 is 16 residues long. The J segment lost 1 base and the V segment lost 4 bases, leaving 9 bases of the junction unmatched. Germline loops: CDR1 SEHNR, CDR2 FQNEAQ (reference sequence). The CDR3 DNA reads TGTGCCAGCAGCTCCAAAGACAGGGTTTGGAACACTGAAGCTTTCTTT. It encodes CASSSKDRVWNTEAFF.

This clonotype has at least ten counts. The chain combines TRBV4-2 with TRBJ2-2, with 7 bases that match TRBD1. CDR1 and CDR2 (germline): LGHNA, YNFKEQ. The V segment lost 2 bases and the J segment 3 bases; nucleotides outside the gene matches: 6. This CDR3 has 16 residues. CDR3 region: CASSQIRDRHTGELFF. CDR3 sequence (DNA): TGTGCCAGCAGCCAAATCCGGGACAGACACACCGGGGAGCTGTTTTTT.

The table lists this clonotype with many counts. The V and J genes are TRBV12-5 and TRBJ2-7; D is unresolved. The CDR3 extends over 14 amino acids. V dropped 5 bases and J dropped 5 bases, with 16 bases sitting between them. Looked up from germline, CDR1 is LGHNT and CDR2 is FRNRAP. The CDR3 DNA reads as TGTGCTAGTGGTAATACGAAGGGTTTGAACGAGCAGTACTTC. Protein sequence: CASGNTKGLNEQYF.

This clonotype was counted only a few times. The chain uses TRBV20-1 and TRBJ2-1; weak D call: TRBD2 (5 bases). V was shortened by 0 bases and J by 0 bases, with 12 bases between the two germline ends. The CDR3 has 16 residues. Per germline, CDR1 DFQATT and CDR2 SNEGSKA (reference sequence). The CDR3 protein is CSARDPLAHSYNEQFF. The CDR3 DNA reads as TGCAGTGCTAGAGATCCGCTAGCCCACTCCTACAATGAGCAGTTCTTC.